Shown below are 18 T cell receptor beta chains from a single sample sequenced in a study of beta chain features in type 1 diabetes. The study's findings and limits: TCRB CDR3s were moderately but significantly shorter in Type 1 diabetes patients in all four CD4+ subsets.

The antigens these receptors bind are not known. Sequencing targeted expressed TCRB transcripts, as all isolated RNA had been reverse transcribed. This table comes from immunoSEQ multiplex PCR, and its TCRdb copy is limited to in-frame clones, with some not included. The sample contains 550,000 to 850,000 clones, 13% of which appear only once. Sequenced: naive CD4+ T cells from blood. The receptors here all came from a man between 18 and 29 years old with type 1 diabetes.

In its sample, this clone was seen a few times. V is TRBV7-9 and J is TRBJ1-5; possible D gene TRBD1, 5 bases. V was trimmed by 5 bases and J by 0 bases, leaving 11 bases between them. Germline CDR1 is SEHNR and CDR2 is FQNEAQ (reference sequence). This CDR3 is built from 15 residues. The CDR3 here is CASSRDGDSNQPQHF. In DNA, the CDR3 is TGTGCCAGCAGCCGGGACGGCGATAGCAATCAGCCCCAGCATTTT.

V is TRBV14 and J is TRBJ1-1; 12 bases match TRBD1. This CDR3 has 15 residues. J gave up 8 bases and V 4 bases, and 8 bases lay outside the gene matches. Germline values: CDR1 SGHDN, CDR2 FVKESK. CDR3 region: CASSPRSGTGGEAFF. In nucleotides, the CDR3 is TGTGCCAGCAGCCCAAGATCGGGGACAGGGGGCGAAGCTTTCTTT.

The chain has TRBV7-6 and TRBJ1-6; 10 nucleotides agree with TRBD1. CDR1 is SGHVS, CDR2 FNYEAQ, per germline. The ends lost 5 bases at V and 5 bases at J; junction bases unmatched: 6. This CDR3 is built from 16 residues. The CDR3 spells CASSPEDRGNNSPLHF. Written as DNA, the CDR3 is TGTGCCAGCAGCCCTGAGGACAGGGGGAATAATTCACCCCTCCACTTT. The complete variable domain, with remaining parts taken from reference TRBV7-6 and TRBJ1-6, reads GAGVSQSPRYKVTKRGQDVALRCDPISGHVSLYWYRQALGQGPEFLTYFNYEAQQDKSGLPNDRFSAERPEGSISTLTIQRTEQRDSAMYRCASSPEDRGNNSPLHFGNGTRLTVT.

This clone showed up just a few times. J is TRBJ2-7 and V is TRBV6-1; TRBD1 matches 7 bases. The CDR3 covers 13 residues. Per the germline V gene, CDR1 is MNHNS and CDR2 is SASEGT. After removal of 6 bases from V and 3 bases from J, the junction contained 5 bases not matched to a gene. The CDR3, as DNA: TGTGCCAGCAGGGGACAGCAGGGCTACGAGCAGTACTTC. It is translated as CASRGQQGYEQYF.

This clone has just a few counts. CDR3 amino acids: CASSLTSDTADQETQYF. CDR3 DNA sequence: TGCGCCAGCAGCCTGACGTCCGACACGGCGGACCAAGAGACCCAGTACTTC. The chain joins TRBV4-1 to TRBJ2-5; unclear D gene. V shed 4 bases and J shed 0 bases, with 18 bases lying between them. CDR3 size: 17 residues. CDR1 is MGHRA, CDR2 YSYEKL, per germline.

V usage is TRBV6-6 and J usage is TRBJ2-3; possible D gene TRBD2, 6 bases. CDR1 and CDR2 (germline): MNHNY, SVGAGI (reference sequence). Trimming took off 7 bases at V and 0 bases at J, with 17 bases between the two ends. The CDR3 spans 16 residues. In nucleotides, the CDR3 is TGTGCCAGCATCCAAGAGGGGAGGCCTAGCACAGATACGCAGTATTTT. Translating it yields CASIQEGRPSTDTQYF.

This clone was recorded once. V usage is TRBV2 and J usage is TRBJ2-7; either TRBD1 or TRBD2 may supply D (5 bases each). Germline values: CDR1 SNHLY, CDR2 FYNNEI. The germline V and J ends were trimmed by 11 bases and 3 bases, with 14 bases remaining between them. The CDR3 contains 12 residues. CDR3 residues: CAGSAGSYEQYF. For the CDR3, the DNA is TGTGCCGGCTCTGCAGGGAGCTACGAGCAGTACTTC.

In its sample, this clone was seen a few times. The chain recombines TRBV7-9 with TRBJ2-3, with a tentative D call TRBD2 (6 bases). V lost 9 bases and J 4 bases, leaving 11 bases between the germline ends. There are 12 residues in the CDR3. Per germline, CDR1 SEHNR and CDR2 FQNEAQ (reference sequence). The CDR3 nucleotides are TGTGCCAGTACGGGCGGGGCAGATACGCAGTATTTT. Translated, it gives CASTGGADTQYF.

This clone was seen only a few times. The CDR3 coding sequence is TGTGCCAGCAGTGAGACAGGGACTGGAAACACCATATATTTT. Its protein is CASSETGTGNTIYF. The chain carries TRBV25-1 and TRBJ1-3, with 7 bases matching TRBD1. In germline, CDR1 is MGHDK, CDR2 SYGVNS. CDR3 size: 14 residues. V was pared by 3 bases and J by 2 bases, with 1 base of the junction left unmatched.

This clone turned up a few times. This chain joins TRBV30 and TRBJ1-2; D ambiguous. Trimming removed 7 bases at V and 4 bases at J, with 7 bases between. In germline, CDR1 is GTSNPN, CDR2 SVGIG (reference sequence). The CDR3 covers 10 residues. CDR3 nucleotide sequence: TGTGCCTCGGAAAGCTATGGCTACACCTTC. This encodes CASESYGYTF. Combining the CDR3 with reference TRBV30 and TRBJ1-2 gives the whole variable domain SQTIHQWPATLVQPVGSPLSLECTVEGTSNPNLYWYRQAAGRGLQLLFYSVGIGQISSEVPQNLSASRPQDRQFILSSKKLLLSDSGFYLCASESYGYTFGSGTRLTVV.

The chain links TRBV2 to TRBJ1-1; D not certain. The CDR3 spans 13 residues. Trimming took off 7 bases at V and 2 bases at J, with 11 bases between the two ends. Germline assignment: CDR1 SNHLY and CDR2 FYNNEI. The CDR3: CASTEITNTEAFF. CDR3 bases: TGTGCCAGCACCGAGATTACTAACACTGAAGCTTTCTTT.

In this sample, this clone turned up a few times. The chain recombines TRBV9 with TRBJ1-1; 7 bases are a match to TRBD1. The CDR3 sequence is 15 residues long. Trimming took 5 bases from V and 1 from J; bases not matched to a gene: 8. Germline V CDR1 and CDR2: SGDLS, YYNGEE. The chain's CDR3 is CASRETGEANTEAFF. In DNA, the CDR3 is TGTGCCAGCAGGGAAACAGGGGAGGCGAACACTGAAGCTTTCTTT.

The chain uses TRBV9 and TRBJ1-1; 8 bases fit TRBD1. Germline CDR1 and CDR2: SGDLS and YYNGEE. CDR3 length: 15 amino acids. J was trimmed by 5 bases and V by 4 bases; bases with no gene match: 10. CDR3 DNA: TGTGCCAGCAGCCAAGAGGGCAGGGGGCAAACTGAAGCTTTCTTT. It codes for CASSQEGRGQTEAFF.

This chain uses TRBV11-3 with TRBJ1-1; tentative D call: TRBD1 (6 bases). CDR1 and CDR2 from the germline V gene are SGHNT and YENEEA. This CDR3 is 11 amino acids long. V was cut by 10 bases and J by 4 bases, with 10 bases left in between. CDR3 loop: CAITRGTEAFF. The CDR3, as DNA: TGTGCCATCACCAGGGGCACTGAAGCTTTCTTT. The complete variable domain, with remaining parts taken from reference TRBV11-3 and TRBJ1-1, reads EAGVVQSPRYKIIEKKQPVAFWCNPISGHNTLYWYLQNLGQGPELLIRYENEEAVDDSQLPKDRFSAERLKGVDSTLKIQPAELGDSAVYLCAITRGTEAFFGQGTRLTVV.

The chain combines TRBV18 with TRBJ1-5; TRBD1 might be the D (6 bases). The CDR3 contains 15 residues. From germline, CDR1 is KGHSH and CDR2 LQKENI. V lost 3 bases and J 3 bases, leaving 12 bases between the germline ends. The CDR3 DNA reads TGTGCCAGCTCACCCGCCAGGGGCGACAATCAGCCCCAGCATTTT. Its translation: CASSPARGDNQPQHF. The variable domain in full, with the rest retrieved from reference TRBV18 and TRBJ1-5, is NAGVMQNPRHLVRRRGQEARLRCSPMKGHSHVYWYRQLPEEGLKFMVYLQKENIIDESGMPKERFSAEFPKEGPSILRIQQVVRGDSAAYFCASSPARGDNQPQHFGDGTRLSIL.

The chain recombines TRBV19 with TRBJ1-2, with 9 bases aligning to TRBD1. J lost 3 bases, V lost 4 bases, and 6 bases had no gene match. The CDR3 length is 15 residues. The germline V gene encodes CDR1 LNHDA and CDR2 SQIVND (reference sequence). The CDR3 sequence: CASSKGDREDYGYTF. CDR3 sequence (DNA): TGTGCCAGTAGTAAGGGGGACAGGGAAGACTATGGCTACACCTTC.

In this sample, this clone turned up a few times. The rearrangement uses TRBV5-1 and TRBJ1-5; unclear D gene. The CDR3 spans 15 residues. The germline V and J ends were trimmed by 3 bases and 1 base, with 11 bases remaining between them. In germline, CDR1 is SGHRS, CDR2 YFSETQ. The CDR3 DNA sequence: TGCGCCAGCAGCTCCGGGCTCGGGAGCAATCAGCCCCAGCATTTT. Translated: CASSSGLGSNQPQHF.

This chain links TRBV2 with TRBJ2-1; 11 nucleotides agree with TRBD2. Germline lookup yields CDR1 SNHLY and CDR2 FYNNEI. The CDR3 loop spans 16 amino acids. With V trimmed by 7 bases and J by 8 bases, 13 bases remained unmatched. For the CDR3, the DNA is TGTGCCAGCAACATATATCCAACGGGACTAGCGGATGAGCAGTTCTTC. Its translation is CASNIYPTGLADEQFF.